Below are 13 T cell receptor beta chains sequenced from a single sample in a study of shared clonotypes between healthy human individuals. The repertoire was sequenced with immunoSEQ multiplex PCR; TCRdb's copy has only in-frame clones and lacks some. Of roughly 1 million clones in the sample, about 75% were seen once. The sequenced material came from memory CD4+ T cells sorted from blood. Subset in this sample: CD45RA-negative fraction. Receptors were obtained from a man aged 18 to 29 in good health.

The J gene is TRBJ2-2, the V gene TRBV19; 15 bases fit TRBD2. Germline-derived CDR1 and CDR2 are LNHDA and SQIVND (reference sequence). The V gene end was trimmed by 3 bases and the J gene end by 0 bases; junction bases not matched to a gene: 8. This CDR3 is built from 20 residues. CDR3 nucleotides: TGTGCCAGTAGTATGATTTGGGGACTAGCGGGGGGACCGAACACCGGGGAGCTGTTTTTT. Translation: CASSMIWGLAGGPNTGELFF.

The rearrangement uses TRBV5-4 and TRBJ2-5; 7 bases match TRBD1. J was trimmed by 0 bases and V by 6 bases; bases with no gene match: 5. Germline assignment: CDR1 SGHNT and CDR2 YYREEE (reference sequence). There are 14 residues in the CDR3. CDR3 coding DNA: TGTGCCAGCACCATGGGACAGCACCAAGAGACCCAGTACTTC. Protein product: CASTMGQHQETQYF. Supplemented by reference TRBV5-4 and TRBJ2-5, the full variable domain reads ETGVTQSPTHLIKTRGQQVTLRCSSQSGHNTVSWYQQALGQGPQFIFQYYREEENGRGNFPPRFSGLQFPNYSSELNVNALELDDSALYLCASTMGQHQETQYFGPGTRLLVL.

The V call is TRBV7-9, the J call TRBJ2-5, with 12 bases matching TRBD2. The CDR3 length is 19 residues. The germline CDR1 and CDR2 sequences are SEHNR and FQNEAQ (reference sequence). V was clipped by 1 base and J by 1 base; unmatched bases: 10. CDR3 in amino acids: CASSLDGRGTSGFQETQYF. The CDR3 DNA follows: TGTGCCAGCAGCTTAGATGGCCGAGGGACTAGCGGGTTCCAAGAGACCCAGTACTTC. The whole variable domain, filled in from reference TRBV7-9 and TRBJ2-5, reads DTGVSQNPRHKITKRGQNVTFRCDPISEHNRLYWYRQTLGQGPEFLTYFQNEAQLEKSRLLSDRFSAERPKGSFSTLEIQRTEQGDSAMYLCASSLDGRGTSGFQETQYFGPGTRLLVL.

J is TRBJ1-1 and V is TRBV5-1; D may be TRBD1 (5 bases). This CDR3 contains 15 residues. Trimming took off 4 bases at V and 2 bases at J, with 15 bases between the two ends. Germline CDR1 and CDR2: SGHRS and YFSETQ. CDR3: CASSNNQGSNTEAFF. Written as DNA, the CDR3 is TGCGCCAGCAGCAATAACCAGGGTTCCAACACTGAAGCTTTCTTT.

This clone occurred once. The rearrangement links TRBV11-3 to TRBJ2-1; 12 nucleotides line up with TRBD2. The CDR3 runs to 15 residues. Looked up from germline, CDR1 is SGHNT and CDR2 is YENEEA. Losses at the gene ends were 5 bases for V and 4 bases for J; bases not matched to a gene: 3. The CDR3 region has the DNA TGTGCCAGCAGCCCAGGACTAGCGGGGTACAATGAGCAGTTCTTC. Translated, it gives CASSPGLAGYNEQFF.

This clone has a handful of counts. The chain carries TRBV5-1 and TRBJ1-1; D is possibly TRBD1 (6 bases). V was shortened by 1 base and J by 1 base, with 8 bases between the two germline ends. The CDR3 spans 14 residues. In germline, CDR1 is SGHRS, CDR2 YFSETQ. The CDR3 reads CASSLNRANTEAFF. The CDR3 DNA follows: TGCGCCAGCAGCTTGAACAGGGCGAACACTGAAGCTTTCTTT. The full variable domain, completed using reference TRBV5-1 and TRBJ1-1, is KAGVTQTPRYLIKTRGQQVTLSCSPISGHRSVSWYQQTPGQGLQFLFEYFSETQRNKGNFPGRFSGRQFSNSRSEMNVSTLELGDSALYLCASSLNRANTEAFFGQGTRLTVV.

This chain uses TRBV19 with TRBJ1-6; 9 nucleotides match TRBD1. The CDR3 spans 16 residues. J was trimmed by 7 bases and V by 0 bases; bases with no gene match: 4. Germline assignment: CDR1 LNHDA and CDR2 SQIVND (reference sequence). DNA of the CDR3: TGTGCCAGTAGTATAGAGGGGACAGGGAGGAATTCACCCCTCCACTTT. This codes for CASSIEGTGRNSPLHF.

The genes are TRBV19 and TRBJ2-6, with D uncertain. With 5 bases removed from V and 0 bases from J, the gap between germline ends came to 11 bases. CDR1 is LNHDA and CDR2 is SQIVND in the germline V gene (reference sequence). The CDR3 runs 16 residues. CDR3 loop: CASSVGAISGANVLTF. The CDR3 DNA reads as TGTGCCAGTAGTGTCGGTGCCATCTCTGGGGCCAACGTCCTGACTTTC. The full variable domain, in which reference TRBV19 and TRBJ2-6 provide the parts outside the CDR3, is DGGITQSPKYLFRKEGQNVTLSCEQNLNHDAMYWYRQDPGQGLRLIYYSQIVNDFQKGDIAEGYSVSREKKESFPLTVTSAQKNPTAFYLCASSVGAISGANVLTFGAGSRLTVL.

This clone turned up a few times. This chain joins TRBV6-1 and TRBJ1-1; the match to TRBD1 covers 7 bases. The germline gives CDR1 MNHNS, CDR2 SASEGT. CDR3 length: 12 amino acids. V shed 5 bases, J shed 9 bases, and the junction held 6 bases outside the gene matches. DNA of the CDR3: TGTGCCAGCAGTCCGAGGACAGGAAAAGCTTTCTTT. This translates into CASSPRTGKAFF.

This chain joins TRBV6-1 and TRBJ1-1, with TRBD1 matching 9 bases. CDR1 and CDR2 (germline): MNHNS, SASEGT. Trimming took 8 bases from V and 6 from J; bases not matched to a gene: 7. The CDR3 has 13 amino acids. The CDR3 loop reads CASPLDRGAEAFF. CDR3 sequence (DNA): TGTGCCAGCCCCCTGGACAGGGGCGCTGAAGCTTTCTTT.

In this sample, this clone turned up a few times. This sample includes further DNA sequences coding for the same CDR3. The rearrangement joins TRBV5-1 to TRBJ1-1, with TRBD1 identical over 7 bases. V lost 3 bases, J lost 1 base, and 3 bases stayed unmatched. The CDR3 length is 14 residues. Per germline, CDR1 SGHRS and CDR2 YFSETQ. The CDR3, as DNA: TGCGCCAGCAGCTCCGGACAGGCGAACACTGAAGCTTTCTTT. It yields the protein CASSSGQANTEAFF.

This chain joins TRBV6-1 and TRBJ2-5, with D possibly being TRBD1 (6 bases). The CDR3 runs 15 residues. V lost 0 bases to trimming and J lost 2 bases, with 10 bases between them. The germline V gene encodes CDR1 MNHNS and CDR2 SASEGT. The CDR3 nucleotides read TGTGCCAGCAGTGAAGCGGAACAGGGTCAAGAGACCCAGTACTTC. The encoded protein is CASSEAEQGQETQYF.

The genes are TRBV19 and TRBJ1-3; unclear D gene. Germline CDR1 LNHDA, CDR2 SQIVND (reference sequence). V was trimmed by 5 bases and J by 0 bases, leaving 14 bases between them. The CDR3 is 16 amino acids. This CDR3 reads CASSPAPLISGNTIYF. CDR3 sequence (DNA): TGTGCCAGTAGTCCAGCACCACTGATCTCTGGAAACACCATATATTTT.